This TCR beta chain was captured in a study of shared clonotypes between healthy human individuals. CD45RO-negative, CCR7-positively selected cells formed the naive CD8 fraction, excluding terminally differentiated effector memory CD45RA+ cells. The assay was immunoSEQ multiplex PCR, and TCRdb's table has in-frame clones only and misses some. Among about 1.9 million clones listed, around 95% were seen once. V was clipped by 3 bases and J by 7 bases, with 18 bases between them. Germline CDR1 is MNHEY and CDR2 is SMNVEV (reference sequence). There are 15 residues in the CDR3. This receptor was identified in a man between 18 and 29 years old in good health. Some clones in this sample may be carry-over from other donors' samples. The material sequenced was naive CD8+ T cells from PBMCs. This chain joins TRBV27 and TRBJ1-1; a weak D match, TRBD1 (6 bases). The CDR3 DNA reads as TGTGCCAGCAGTTTCGAGGGGGGGGAGCTTGGTGAAGCTTTCTTT. Encoded protein: CASSFEGGELGEAFF.